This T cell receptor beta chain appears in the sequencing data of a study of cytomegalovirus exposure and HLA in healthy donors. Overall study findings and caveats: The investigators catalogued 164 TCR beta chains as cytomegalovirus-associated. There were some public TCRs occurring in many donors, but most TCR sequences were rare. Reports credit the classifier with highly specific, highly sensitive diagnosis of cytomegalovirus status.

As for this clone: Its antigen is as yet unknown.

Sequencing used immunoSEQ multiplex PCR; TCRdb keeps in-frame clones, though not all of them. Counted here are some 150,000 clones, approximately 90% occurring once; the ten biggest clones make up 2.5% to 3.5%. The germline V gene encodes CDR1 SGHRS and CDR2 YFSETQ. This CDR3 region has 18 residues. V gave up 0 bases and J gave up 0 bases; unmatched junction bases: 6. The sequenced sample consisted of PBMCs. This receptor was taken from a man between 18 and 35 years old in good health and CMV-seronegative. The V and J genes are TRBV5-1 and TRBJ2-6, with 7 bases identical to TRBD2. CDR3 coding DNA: TGCGCCAGCAGCTTGGGGCCTAGCGGAACCTCTGGGGCCAACGTCCTGACTTTC. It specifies CASSLGPSGTSGANVLTF.